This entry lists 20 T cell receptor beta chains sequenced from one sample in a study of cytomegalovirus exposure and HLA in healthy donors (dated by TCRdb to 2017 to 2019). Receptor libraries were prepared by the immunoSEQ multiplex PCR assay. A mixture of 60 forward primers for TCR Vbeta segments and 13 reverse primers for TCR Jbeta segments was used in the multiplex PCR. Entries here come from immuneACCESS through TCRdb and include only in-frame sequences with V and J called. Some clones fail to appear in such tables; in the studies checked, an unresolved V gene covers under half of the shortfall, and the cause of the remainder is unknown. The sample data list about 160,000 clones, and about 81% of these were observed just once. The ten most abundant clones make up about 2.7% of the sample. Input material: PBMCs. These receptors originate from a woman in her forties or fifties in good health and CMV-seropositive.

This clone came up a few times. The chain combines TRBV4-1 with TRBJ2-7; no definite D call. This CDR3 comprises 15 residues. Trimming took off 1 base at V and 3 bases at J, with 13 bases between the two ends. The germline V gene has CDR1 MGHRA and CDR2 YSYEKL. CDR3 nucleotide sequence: TGCGCCAGCAGCCAAGGCCTGGATAGCCGCTACGAGCAGTACTTC. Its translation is CASSQGLDSRYEQYF.

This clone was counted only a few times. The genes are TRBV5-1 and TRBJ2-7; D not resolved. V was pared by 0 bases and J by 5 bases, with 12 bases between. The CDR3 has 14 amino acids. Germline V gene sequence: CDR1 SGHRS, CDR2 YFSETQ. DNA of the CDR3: TGCGCCAGCAGCTTGGGAACAGTCGCAAACGAGCAGTACTTC. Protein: CASSLGTVANEQYF. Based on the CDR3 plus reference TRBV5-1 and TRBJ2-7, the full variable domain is KAGVTQTPRYLIKTRGQQVTLSCSPISGHRSVSWYQQTPGQGLQFLFEYFSETQRNKGNFPGRFSGRQFSNSRSEMNVSTLELGDSALYLCASSLGTVANEQYFGPGTRLTVT.

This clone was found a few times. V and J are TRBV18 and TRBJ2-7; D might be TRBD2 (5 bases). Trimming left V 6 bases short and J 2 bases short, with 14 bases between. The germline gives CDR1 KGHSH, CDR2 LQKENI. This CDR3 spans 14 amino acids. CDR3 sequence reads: CASSGVSQAYEQYF. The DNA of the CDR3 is TGTGCCAGCTCCGGGGTTAGCCAGGCCTACGAGCAGTACTTC.

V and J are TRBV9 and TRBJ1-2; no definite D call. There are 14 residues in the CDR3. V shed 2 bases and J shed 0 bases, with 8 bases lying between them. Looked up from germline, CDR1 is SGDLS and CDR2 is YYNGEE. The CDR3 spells CASSVRGSNYGYTF. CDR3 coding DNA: TGTGCCAGCAGCGTCCGGGGATCTAACTATGGCTACACCTTC.

The CDR3 coding sequence is TGCAGCGTTGAAGTGAGGAGTGAGCAGTACTTC. This encodes CSVEVRSEQYF. The chain couples TRBV29-1 to TRBJ2-7; no clear D. V lost 1 base and J lost 7, with 8 bases in between. This CDR3 comprises 11 residues. Germline loops: CDR1 SQVTM, CDR2 ANQGSEA.

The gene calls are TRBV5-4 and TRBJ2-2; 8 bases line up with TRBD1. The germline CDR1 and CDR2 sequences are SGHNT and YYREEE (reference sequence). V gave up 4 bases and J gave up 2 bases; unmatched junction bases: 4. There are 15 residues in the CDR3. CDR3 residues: CASSQGTGNTGELFF. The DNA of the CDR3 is TGTGCCAGCAGCCAAGGGACAGGAAACACCGGGGAGCTGTTTTTT.

CDR3 nucleotides: TGTGCCAGCAGTTACGACCGGGGGAACACTGAAGCTTTCTTT. Amino acid sequence: CASSYDRGNTEAFF. V gene TRBV6-5 combines with J gene TRBJ1-1; D is unresolved. Germline loops: CDR1 MNHEY, CDR2 SVGAGI. The CDR3 spans 14 residues. V lost 2 bases and J 1 base, leaving 8 bases between the germline ends.

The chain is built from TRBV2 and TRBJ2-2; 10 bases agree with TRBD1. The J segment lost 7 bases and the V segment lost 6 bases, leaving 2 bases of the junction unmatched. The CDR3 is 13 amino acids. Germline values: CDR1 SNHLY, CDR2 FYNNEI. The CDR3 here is CASSWDRGGELFF. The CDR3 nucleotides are TGTGCCAGCAGCTGGGACAGGGGCGGGGAGCTGTTTTTT. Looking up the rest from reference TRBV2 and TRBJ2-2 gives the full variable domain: EPEVTQTPSHQVTQMGQEVILRCVPISNHLYFYWYRQILGQKVEFLVSFYNNEISEKSEIFDDQFSVERPDGSNFTLKIRSTKLEDSAMYFCASSWDRGGELFFGEGSRLTVL.

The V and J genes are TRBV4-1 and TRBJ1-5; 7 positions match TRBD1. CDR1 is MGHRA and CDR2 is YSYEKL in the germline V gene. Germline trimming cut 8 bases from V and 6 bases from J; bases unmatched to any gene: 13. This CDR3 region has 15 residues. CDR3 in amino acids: CASSWQGGGGQPQHF. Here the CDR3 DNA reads TGCGCCAGCTCTTGGCAAGGGGGCGGAGGTCAGCCCCAGCATTTT.

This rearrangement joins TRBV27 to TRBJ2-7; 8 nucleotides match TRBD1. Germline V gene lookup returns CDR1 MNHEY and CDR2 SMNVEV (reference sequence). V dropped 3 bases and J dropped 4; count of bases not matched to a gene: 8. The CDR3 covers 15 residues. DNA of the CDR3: TGTGCCAGCAGTTTGTCCGGGACAGGATTTTACGAGCAGTACTTC. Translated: CASSLSGTGFYEQYF.

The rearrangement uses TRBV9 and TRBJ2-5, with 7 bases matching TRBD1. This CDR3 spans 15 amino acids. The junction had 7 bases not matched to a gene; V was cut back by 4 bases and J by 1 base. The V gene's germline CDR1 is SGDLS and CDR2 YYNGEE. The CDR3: CASSPRGQSQETQYF. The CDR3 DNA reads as TGTGCCAGCAGCCCGAGGGGACAGAGCCAAGAGACCCAGTACTTC.

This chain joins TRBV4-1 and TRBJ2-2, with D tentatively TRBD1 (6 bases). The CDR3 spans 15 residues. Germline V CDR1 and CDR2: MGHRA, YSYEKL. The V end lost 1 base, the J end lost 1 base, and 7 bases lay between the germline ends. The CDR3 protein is CASSQAGVNTGELFF. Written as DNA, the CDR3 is TGCGCCAGCAGCCAAGCAGGGGTGAACACCGGGGAGCTGTTTTTT.

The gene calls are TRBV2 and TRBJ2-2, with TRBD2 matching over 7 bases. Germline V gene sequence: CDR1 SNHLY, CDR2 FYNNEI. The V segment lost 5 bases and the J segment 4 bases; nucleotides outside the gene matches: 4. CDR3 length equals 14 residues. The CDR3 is CASSSGASTGELFF. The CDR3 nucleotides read TGTGCCAGCAGTAGCGGGGCGAGCACCGGGGAGCTGTTTTTT.

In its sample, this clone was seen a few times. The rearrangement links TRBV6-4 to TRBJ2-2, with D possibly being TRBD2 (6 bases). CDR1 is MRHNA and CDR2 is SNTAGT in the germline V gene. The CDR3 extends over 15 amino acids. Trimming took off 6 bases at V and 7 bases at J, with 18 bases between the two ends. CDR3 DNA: TGTGCCAGCAGAGCCTCCGGGACTCTAGGCGGGGAGCTGTTTTTT. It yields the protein CASRASGTLGGELFF.

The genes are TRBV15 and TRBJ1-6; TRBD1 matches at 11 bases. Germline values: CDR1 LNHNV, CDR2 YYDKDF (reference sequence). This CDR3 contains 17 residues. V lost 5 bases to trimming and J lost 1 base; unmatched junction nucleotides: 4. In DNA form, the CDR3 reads TGTGCCACCAGCGGACAGGGGGCGCGGTCCTATAATTCACCCCTCCACTTT. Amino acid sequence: CATSGQGARSYNSPLHF.

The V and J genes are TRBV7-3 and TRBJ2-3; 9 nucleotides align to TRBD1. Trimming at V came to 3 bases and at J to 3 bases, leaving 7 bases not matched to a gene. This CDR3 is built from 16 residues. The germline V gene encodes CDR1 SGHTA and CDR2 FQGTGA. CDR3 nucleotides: TGTGCCAGCAGCTTCGGGAGTGGGACAGGGACAGATACGCAGTATTTT. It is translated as CASSFGSGTGTDTQYF.

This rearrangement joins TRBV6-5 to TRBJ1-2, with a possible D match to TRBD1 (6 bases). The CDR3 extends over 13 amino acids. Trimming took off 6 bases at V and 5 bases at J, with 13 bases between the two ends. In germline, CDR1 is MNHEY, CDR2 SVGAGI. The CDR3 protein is CASRPGQLYGYTF. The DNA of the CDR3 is TGTGCCAGCAGACCTGGACAGCTTTATGGCTACACCTTC.

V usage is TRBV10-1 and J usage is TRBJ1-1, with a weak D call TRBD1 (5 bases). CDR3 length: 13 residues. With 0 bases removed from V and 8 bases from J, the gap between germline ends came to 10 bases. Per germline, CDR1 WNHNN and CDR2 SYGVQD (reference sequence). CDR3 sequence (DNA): TGCGCCAGCAGTGAGTCGGGGGGTTTAGAAGCTTTCTTT. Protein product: CASSESGGLEAFF.

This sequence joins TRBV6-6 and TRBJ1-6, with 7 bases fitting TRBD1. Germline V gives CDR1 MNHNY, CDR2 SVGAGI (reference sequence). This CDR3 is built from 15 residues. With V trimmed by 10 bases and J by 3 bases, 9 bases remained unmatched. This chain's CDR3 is CATRIGGYYNSPLHF. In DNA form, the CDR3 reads TGTGCCACCCGGATAGGGGGCTACTATAATTCACCCCTCCACTTT.

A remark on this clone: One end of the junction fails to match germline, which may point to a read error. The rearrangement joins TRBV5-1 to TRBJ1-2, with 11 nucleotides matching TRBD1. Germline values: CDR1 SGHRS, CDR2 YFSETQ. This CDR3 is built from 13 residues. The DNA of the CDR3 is TGCGCAAGCAAAGGACAGGGGGCCCGTGGCTACACCTTC. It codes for CASKGQGARGYTF.